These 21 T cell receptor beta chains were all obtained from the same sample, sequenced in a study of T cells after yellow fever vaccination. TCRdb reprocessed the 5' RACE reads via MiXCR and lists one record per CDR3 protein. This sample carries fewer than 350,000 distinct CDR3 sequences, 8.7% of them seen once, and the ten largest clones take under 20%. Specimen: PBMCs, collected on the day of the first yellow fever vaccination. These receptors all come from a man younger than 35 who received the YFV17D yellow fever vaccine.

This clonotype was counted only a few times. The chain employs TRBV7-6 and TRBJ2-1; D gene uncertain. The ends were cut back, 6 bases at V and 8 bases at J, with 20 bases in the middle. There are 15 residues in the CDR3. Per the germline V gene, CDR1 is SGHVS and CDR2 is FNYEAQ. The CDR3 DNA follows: TGTGCCAGCAGATCCAAAGTCGGAGTTAAGGATGAGCAGTTCTTC. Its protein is CASRSKVGVKDEQFF. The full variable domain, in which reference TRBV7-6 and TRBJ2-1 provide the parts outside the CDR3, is GAGVSQSPRYKVTKRGQDVALRCDPISGHVSLYWYRQALGQGPEFLTYFNYEAQQDKSGLPNDRFSAERPEGSISTLTIQRTEQRDSAMYRCASRSKVGVKDEQFFGPGTRLTVL.

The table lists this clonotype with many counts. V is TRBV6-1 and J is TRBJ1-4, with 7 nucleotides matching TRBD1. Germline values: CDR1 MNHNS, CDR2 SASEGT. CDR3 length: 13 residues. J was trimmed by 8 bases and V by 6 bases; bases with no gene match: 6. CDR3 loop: CASSRQGREKLFF. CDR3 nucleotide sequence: TGTGCCAGCAGCAGACAGGGTCGAGAAAAACTGTTTTTT.

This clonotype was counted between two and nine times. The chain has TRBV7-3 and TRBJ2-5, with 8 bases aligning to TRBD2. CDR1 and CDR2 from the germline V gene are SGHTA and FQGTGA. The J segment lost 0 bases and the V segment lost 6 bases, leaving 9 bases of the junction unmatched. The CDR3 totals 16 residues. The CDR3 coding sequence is TGTGCCAGCAGTCCCTCCCCAGCGGGGGACCAAGAGACCCAGTACTTC. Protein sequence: CASSPSPAGDQETQYF.

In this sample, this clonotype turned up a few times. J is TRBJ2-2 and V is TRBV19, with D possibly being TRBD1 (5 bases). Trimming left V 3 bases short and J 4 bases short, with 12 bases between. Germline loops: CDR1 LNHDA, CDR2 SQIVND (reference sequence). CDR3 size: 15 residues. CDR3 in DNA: TGTGCCAGTAGTATTGGCAGGGCTAGCACCGGGGAGCTGTTTTTT. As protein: CASSIGRASTGELFF.

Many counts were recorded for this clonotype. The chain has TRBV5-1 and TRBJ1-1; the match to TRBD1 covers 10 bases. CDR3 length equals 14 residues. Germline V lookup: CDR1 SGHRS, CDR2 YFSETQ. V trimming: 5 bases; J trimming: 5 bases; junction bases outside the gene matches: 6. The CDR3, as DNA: TGCGCCAGCAGAGCTGACAGGGGGCTAACTGAAGCTTTCTTT. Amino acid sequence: CASRADRGLTEAFF.

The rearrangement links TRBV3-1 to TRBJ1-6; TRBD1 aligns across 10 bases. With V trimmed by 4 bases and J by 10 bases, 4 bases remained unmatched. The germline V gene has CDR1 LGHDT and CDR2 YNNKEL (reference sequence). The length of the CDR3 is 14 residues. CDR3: CASSPGTGASPLHF. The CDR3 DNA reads TGTGCCAGCAGCCCAGGGACAGGGGCCTCACCCCTCCACTTT.

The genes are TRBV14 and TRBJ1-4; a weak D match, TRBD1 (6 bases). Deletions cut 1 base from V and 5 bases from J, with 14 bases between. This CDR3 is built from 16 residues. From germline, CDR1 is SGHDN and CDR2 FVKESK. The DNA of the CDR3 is TGTGCCAGCAGCCAAGTCGCTCAACAGGGAAATGAAAAACTGTTTTTT. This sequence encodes CASSQVAQQGNEKLFF.

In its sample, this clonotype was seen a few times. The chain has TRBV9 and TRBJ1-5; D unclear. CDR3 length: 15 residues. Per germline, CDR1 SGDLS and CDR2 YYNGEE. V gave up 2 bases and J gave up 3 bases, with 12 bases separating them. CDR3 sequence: CASSVWGGPNQPQHF. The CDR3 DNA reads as TGTGCCAGCAGCGTTTGGGGAGGCCCCAATCAGCCCCAGCATTTT.

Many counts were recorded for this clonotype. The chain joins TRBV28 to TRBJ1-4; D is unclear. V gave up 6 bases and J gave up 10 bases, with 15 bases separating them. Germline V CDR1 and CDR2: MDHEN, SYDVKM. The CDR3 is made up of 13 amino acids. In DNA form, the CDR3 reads TGTGCCAGCAGCCTCAGACCGGAGGCAAAACTGTTTTTT. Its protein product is CASSLRPEAKLFF.

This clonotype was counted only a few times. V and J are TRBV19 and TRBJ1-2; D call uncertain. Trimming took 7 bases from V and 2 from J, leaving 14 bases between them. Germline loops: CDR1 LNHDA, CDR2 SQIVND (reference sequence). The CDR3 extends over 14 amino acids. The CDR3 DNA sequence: TGTGCCAGTACCTGGAGAACACGAAACTATGGCTACACCTTC. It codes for CASTWRTRNYGYTF.

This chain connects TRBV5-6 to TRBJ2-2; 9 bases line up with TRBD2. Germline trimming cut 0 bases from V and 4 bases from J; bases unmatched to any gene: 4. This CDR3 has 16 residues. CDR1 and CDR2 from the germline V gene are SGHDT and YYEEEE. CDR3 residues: CASSLGGAGGTGELFF. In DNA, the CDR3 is TGTGCCAGCAGCTTGGGTGGAGCGGGGGGCACCGGGGAGCTGTTTTTT.

The CDR3 DNA reads TGTGCCAGCAGTTACCAGCTGCCACTCACAGATACGCAGTATTTT. Its translation is CASSYQLPLTDTQYF. The J gene is TRBJ2-3, the V gene TRBV6-5; D is unresolved. Deletions cut 2 bases from V and 2 bases from J, with 11 bases between. The CDR3 loop spans 15 amino acids. CDR1 is MNHEY and CDR2 is SVGAGI in the germline V gene.

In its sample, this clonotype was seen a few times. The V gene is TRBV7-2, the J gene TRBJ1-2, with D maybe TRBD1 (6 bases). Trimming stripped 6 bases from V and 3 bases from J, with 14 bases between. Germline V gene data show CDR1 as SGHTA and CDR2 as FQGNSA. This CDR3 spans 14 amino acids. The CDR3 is CASRPGTIDYGYTF. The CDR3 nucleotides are TGTGCCAGCAGGCCCGGGACAATAGACTATGGCTACACCTTC.

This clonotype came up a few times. CDR3 sequence (DNA): TGTGCCAGCAGTTTAGGGGGCTTATGGGACGAGCAGTACGTC. It translates to CASSLGGLWDEQYV. The chain has TRBV28 and TRBJ2-7; D is perhaps TRBD1 (6 bases). Germline CDR1 is MDHEN and CDR2 is SYDVKM. V was shortened by 2 bases and J by 5 bases, with 13 bases between the two germline ends. CDR3 length equals 14 residues.

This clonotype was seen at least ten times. In DNA, the CDR3 is TGTGCCAGCAGCCTTACGGGGGAGGTAACCTACGAGCAGTACTTC. Amino acids: CASSLTGEVTYEQYF. This chain connects TRBV14 to TRBJ2-7, with D perhaps matching TRBD2 (6 bases). The ends were cut back, 4 bases at V and 2 bases at J, with 15 bases in the middle. From germline, CDR1 is SGHDN and CDR2 FVKESK. The CDR3 contains 15 residues.

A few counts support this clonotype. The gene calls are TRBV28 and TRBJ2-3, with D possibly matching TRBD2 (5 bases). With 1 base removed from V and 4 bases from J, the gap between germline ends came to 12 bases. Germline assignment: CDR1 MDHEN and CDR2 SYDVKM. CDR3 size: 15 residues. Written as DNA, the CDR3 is TGTGCCAGCAGTTTATCGGCTAGCTTCGCAGATACGCAGTATTTT. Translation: CASSLSASFADTQYF.

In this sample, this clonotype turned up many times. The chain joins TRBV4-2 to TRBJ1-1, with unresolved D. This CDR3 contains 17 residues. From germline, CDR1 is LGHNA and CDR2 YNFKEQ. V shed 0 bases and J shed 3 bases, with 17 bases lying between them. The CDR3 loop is CASSQEIYSVVDTEAFF. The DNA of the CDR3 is TGTGCCAGCAGCCAAGAGATCTATAGCGTGGTAGACACTGAAGCTTTCTTT.

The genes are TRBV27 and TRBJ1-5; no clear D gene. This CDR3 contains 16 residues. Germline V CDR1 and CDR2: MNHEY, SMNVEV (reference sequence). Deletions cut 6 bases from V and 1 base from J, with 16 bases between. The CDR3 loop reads CASSPGSYFSNQPQHF. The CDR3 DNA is TGTGCCAGCAGCCCCGGGTCCTATTTCAGCAATCAGCCCCAGCATTTT.

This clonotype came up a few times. This CDR3 is CATFPAVETGELFF. CDR3 coding DNA: TGTGCCACCTTCCCCGCAGTCGAAACCGGGGAGCTGTTTTTT. This chain uses TRBV6-2 or TRBV6-3 with TRBJ2-2; unclear D gene. CDR1 and CDR2 (germline): MNHEY, SVGEGT. V was pared by 10 bases and J by 5 bases, with 17 bases between. The CDR3 covers 14 residues.

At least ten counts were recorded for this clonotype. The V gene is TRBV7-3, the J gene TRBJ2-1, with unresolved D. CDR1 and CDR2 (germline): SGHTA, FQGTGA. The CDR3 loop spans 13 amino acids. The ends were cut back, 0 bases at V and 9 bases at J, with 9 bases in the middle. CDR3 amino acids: CASSLTGLGEQFF. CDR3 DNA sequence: TGTGCCAGCAGCTTAACGGGCCTCGGTGAGCAGTTCTTC.

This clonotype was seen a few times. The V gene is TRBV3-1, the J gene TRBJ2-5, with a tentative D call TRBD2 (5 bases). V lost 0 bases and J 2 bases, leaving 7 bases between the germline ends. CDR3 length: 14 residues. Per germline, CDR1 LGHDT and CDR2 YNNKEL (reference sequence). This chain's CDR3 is CASSQEDSQETQYF. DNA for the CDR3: TGTGCCAGCAGCCAAGAGGACTCGCAAGAGACCCAGTACTTC.